The rows below give T cell receptor beta chains drawn from one sample of a study of control samples from healthy donors and cancer patients. Data came from immunoSEQ multiplex PCR; TCRdb stores just in-frame clones and leaves some out. The table lists 99,000 or so clones, approximately 78% of them singletons. Sequencing was carried out using blood. These receptors all stem from a man between 60 and 75 years old in good health. Both conserved end residues are part of each CDR3. Fields, in order: V gene, J gene, D gene, clone size, CDR3 protein, CDR3 DNA. The D gene is left open where the match is weak. Expanded clones are given a class, and other clones once, few, many or no size at all.

V: TRBV7-5
J: TRBJ1-6
D: -
size: -
CDR3: CARSLISRGTYNSPLHF
DNA: TGTGCCAGAAGCTTGATCAGTCGGGGGACCTATAATTCACCCCTCCACTTT

V: TRBV5-1
J: TRBJ1-3
D: -
size: -
CDR3: CASSLYPGRSGNTIYF
DNA: TGCGCCAGCAGCTTGTATCCAGGTCGATCTGGAAACACCATATATTTT

V: TRBV3-1/TRBV3-2
J: TRBJ2-7
D: -
size: -
CDR3: CASSQGVRSGDEQYF
DNA: TGTGCCAGCAGCCAAGGTGTGAGATCTGGGGACGAGCAGTACTTC

V: TRBV6-1
J: TRBJ1-6
D: -
size: -
CDR3: CASNEAGRFNSPLHF
DNA: TGTGCCAGCAATGAAGCAGGGCGTTTTAATTCACCCCTCCACTTT

V: TRBV9
J: TRBJ2-5
D: -
size: -
CDR3: CASSVAGGGETQYF
DNA: TGTGCCAGCAGCGTAGCTGGAGGGGGAGAGACCCAGTACTTC

V: TRBV6-5
J: TRBJ1-2
D: TRBD1
size: -
CDR3: CASSYIRTGGGYGYTF
DNA: TGTGCCAGCAGTTACATCCGGACAGGGGGAGGCTATGGCTACACCTTC

V: TRBV7-8
J: TRBJ1-6
D: -
size: -
CDR3: CASSLGPGVSYNSPLHF
DNA: TGTGCCAGCAGCTTAGGGCCAGGGGTGTCCTATAATTCACCCCTCCACTTT

V: TRBV29-1
J: TRBJ2-1
D: -
size: -
CDR3: CSVGWARGGTYNEQFF
DNA: TGCAGCGTTGGTTGGGCTAGGGGGGGCACCTACAATGAGCAGTTCTTC

V: TRBV12-5
J: TRBJ2-7
D: TRBD1
size: -
CDR3: CASGTGQGAEEQYF
DNA: TGTGCTAGTGGCACTGGACAGGGGGCTGAAGAGCAGTACTTC

V: TRBV5-6
J: TRBJ2-5
D: TRBD2
size: -
CDR3: CASSFSGVQETQYF
DNA: TGTGCCAGCAGCTTTAGCGGGGTACAAGAGACCCAGTACTTC

V: TRBV6-5
J: TRBJ1-2
D: TRBD1
size: few
CDR3: CASSRQGKSGYTF
DNA: TGTGCCAGCAGCCGACAGGGAAAGAGTGGCTACACCTTC

V: TRBV28
J: TRBJ1-5
D: TRBD1
size: -
CDR3: CASSFPSFGTGGPQPQHF
DNA: TGTGCCAGCAGTTTCCCCTCTTTCGGGACAGGGGGCCCTCAGCCCCAGCATTTT

V: TRBV2
J: TRBJ1-5
D: -
size: few
CDR3: CASRSDRASNQPQHF
DNA: TGTGCCAGCAGATCGGACAGAGCTAGCAATCAGCCCCAGCATTTT

V: TRBV10-1
J: TRBJ2-1
D: TRBD2
size: -
CDR3: CASSGGLEGNEQFF
DNA: TGCGCCAGCAGCGGGGGACTAGAGGGGAATGAGCAGTTCTTC

V: TRBV6-1
J: TRBJ1-5
D: -
size: -
CDR3: CASSERGEVGNQPQHF
DNA: TGTGCCAGCAGTGAGCGGGGCGAGGTGGGCAATCAGCCCCAGCATTTT

V: TRBV7-9
J: TRBJ1-5
D: -
size: -
CDR3: CASSWGSDSNQPQHF
DNA: TGTGCCAGCAGCTGGGGCAGCGATAGCAATCAGCCCCAGCATTTT

V: TRBV3-1/TRBV3-2
J: TRBJ1-6
D: TRBD1
size: -
CDR3: CASSQSSGQGANSPLHF
DNA: TGTGCCAGCAGCCAATCCTCGGGACAGGGGGCGAATTCACCCCTCCACTTT

V: TRBV4-1
J: TRBJ1-6
D: -
size: -
CDR3: CASSQGRQNSPLHF
DNA: TGCGCCAGCAGCCAAGGGCGGCAAAATTCACCCCTCCACTTT

V: TRBV29-1
J: TRBJ2-1
D: TRBD2
size: few
CDR3: CSVETVAGRYEQFF
DNA: TGCAGCGTTGAAACGGTAGCGGGGCGGTATGAGCAGTTCTTC

V: TRBV27
J: TRBJ1-1
D: -
size: -
CDR3: CASGPDRLNTEAFF
DNA: TGTGCCAGCGGTCCGGACAGATTGAACACTGAAGCTTTCTTT

V: TRBV2
J: TRBJ1-6
D: -
size: -
CDR3: CASGGADSLNSPLHF
DNA: TGTGCCAGCGGTGGTGCGGACAGCCTTAATTCACCCCTCCACTTT

V: TRBV7-9
J: TRBJ2-2
D: -
size: few
CDR3: CASSGDYPPGELFF
DNA: TGTGCCAGCAGCGGCGACTATCCCCCAGGGGAGCTGTTTTTT

V: TRBV4-2
J: TRBJ2-1
D: -
size: -
CDR3: CASSQERSFEQFF
DNA: TGTGCCAGCAGCCAAGAGAGAAGTTTTGAGCAGTTCTTC

V: TRBV6-1
J: TRBJ2-4
D: -
size: -
CDR3: CASSEAASLVAKNIQYF
DNA: TGTGCCAGCAGTGAAGCGGCCAGTCTTGTGGCCAAAAACATTCAGTACTTC

V: TRBV2
J: TRBJ1-2
D: TRBD1
size: -
CDR3: CASRGQGGGYTF
DNA: TGTGCCAGCAGAGGACAGGGGGGTGGCTACACCTTC

V: TRBV7-9
J: TRBJ2-7
D: -
size: -
CDR3: CASSLILQGQYF
DNA: TGTGCCAGCAGCTTAATTCTTCAGGGCCAGTACTTC

V: TRBV15
J: TRBJ2-7
D: -
size: -
CDR3: CATSRELGMDYEQYF
DNA: TGTGCCACCAGCAGAGAGCTAGGTATGGACTACGAGCAGTACTTC

V: TRBV11-3
J: TRBJ2-1
D: TRBD1
size: -
CDR3: CASSSATGGQLISYNEQFF
DNA: TGTGCCAGCAGCTCCGCGACAGGGGGACAACTAATTTCCTACAATGAGCAGTTCTTC

V: TRBV19
J: TRBJ2-5
D: TRBD1
size: -
CDR3: CASKAETGGYGTQYF
DNA: TGTGCCAGTAAAGCAGAGACAGGGGGGTATGGGACCCAGTACTTC

V: TRBV10-1
J: TRBJ1-2
D: -
size: few
CDR3: CASSEGRHYGYTF
DNA: TGCGCCAGCAGTGAGGGGCGGCACTATGGCTACACCTTC

V: TRBV7-9
J: TRBJ2-1
D: -
size: -
CDR3: CASSFSEGSGLNEQFF
DNA: TGTGCCAGCAGCTTTTCGGAGGGTTCGGGCCTCAATGAGCAGTTCTTC

V: TRBV7-9
J: TRBJ1-4
D: -
size: -
CDR3: CASSLAGEWENEKLFF
DNA: TGTGCCAGCAGCTTAGCGGGGGAATGGGAGAATGAAAAACTGTTTTTT

V: TRBV7-9
J: TRBJ1-5
D: TRBD1
size: medium-sized
CDR3: CASSRDRGDQPQHF
DNA: TGTGCCAGCAGCCGCGACAGGGGGGATCAGCCCCAGCATTTT

V: TRBV5-4
J: TRBJ1-2
D: TRBD1
size: few
CDR3: CASTSLDRAYGYTF
DNA: TGTGCCAGCACCTCCCTCGACAGGGCCTATGGCTACACCTTC

V: TRBV6-1
J: TRBJ2-1
D: TRBD2
size: many
CDR3: CASSELAGSYNEQFF
DNA: TGTGCCAGCAGTGAACTAGCGGGCTCCTACAATGAGCAGTTCTTC

V: TRBV19
J: TRBJ2-1
D: -
size: -
CDR3: CASSIWTDNEQFF
DNA: TGTGCCAGTAGTATTTGGACTGACAATGAGCAGTTCTTC

V: TRBV7-3
J: TRBJ2-3
D: TRBD2
size: -
CDR3: CASSSLAGGRTDTQYF
DNA: TGTGCCAGCAGCTCTCTAGCGGGGGGCCGAACAGATACGCAGTATTTT

V: TRBV7-9
J: TRBJ1-5
D: -
size: -
CDR3: CASSFGQLDQPQHF
DNA: TGTGCCAGCAGCTTCGGACAGCTAGATCAGCCCCAGCATTTT

V: TRBV6-5
J: TRBJ1-6
D: -
size: few
CDR3: CASRTPGNNSPLHF
DNA: TGTGCCAGCAGGACCCCAGGAAATAATTCACCCCTCCACTTT

V: TRBV5-1
J: TRBJ1-2
D: -
size: -
CDR3: CASSLSGWPRTYYGYTF
DNA: TGCGCCAGCAGCTTGTCGGGGTGGCCGCGCACTTACTATGGCTACACCTTC

V: TRBV27
J: TRBJ1-5
D: -
size: -
CDR3: CASSLRGADQPQHF
DNA: TGTGCCAGCAGTTTACGGGGGGCGGATCAGCCCCAGCATTTT

V: TRBV11-3
J: TRBJ2-3
D: -
size: -
CDR3: CASSLTRGSDTQYF
DNA: TGTGCCAGCAGCTTGACTAGGGGATCAGATACGCAGTATTTT

V: TRBV5-5
J: TRBJ1-2
D: TRBD1
size: -
CDR3: CASSEQGVYGYTF
DNA: TGTGCCAGCAGCGAACAGGGGGTCTATGGCTACACCTTC

V: TRBV19
J: TRBJ2-2
D: -
size: -
CDR3: CASSLSSGELFF
DNA: TGTGCCAGTAGCCTTAGCAGCGGGGAGCTGTTTTTT

V: TRBV10-3
J: TRBJ1-5
D: -
size: -
CDR3: CAISERDTDQPQHF
DNA: TGTGCCATCAGTGAGCGAGACACAGATCAGCCCCAGCATTTT

V: TRBV7-7
J: TRBJ2-2
D: -
size: -
CDR3: CASSLVAGAGGELFF
DNA: TGTGCTAGCAGCTTAGTTGCGGGGGCCGGCGGGGAGCTGTTTTTT

V: TRBV7-8
J: TRBJ2-7
D: -
size: -
CDR3: CASSLAPEKGDAYEQYF
DNA: TGTGCCAGCAGCTTAGCCCCGGAAAAGGGGGATGCCTACGAGCAGTACTTC

V: TRBV18
J: TRBJ1-6
D: -
size: -
CDR3: CASSPQENSPLHF
DNA: TGTGCCAGCTCACCTCAGGAGAATTCACCCCTCCACTTT

V: TRBV6-5
J: TRBJ1-5
D: -
size: -
CDR3: CASNPPNQPQHF
DNA: TGTGCCAGCAACCCCCCCAATCAGCCCCAGCATTTT

V: TRBV11-2
J: TRBJ1-2
D: -
size: -
CDR3: CASSLEGLYGYTF
DNA: TGTGCCAGCAGCTTAGAAGGACTTTATGGCTACACCTTC

V: TRBV5-1
J: TRBJ1-2
D: TRBD1
size: -
CDR3: CASSLGYGTGEGYTF
DNA: TGCGCCAGCAGCTTGGGTTACGGGACAGGGGAGGGCTACACCTTC

V: TRBV2
J: TRBJ2-3
D: -
size: -
CDR3: CASRYSDTQYF
DNA: TGTGCCAGCCGATACAGTGATACGCAGTATTTT

V: TRBV28
J: TRBJ1-2
D: -
size: -
CDR3: CASGLPGRPAGYYGYTF
DNA: TGTGCCAGCGGTCTGCCGGGACGGCCGGCGGGTTACTATGGCTACACCTTC